These 15 T cell receptor beta chains originate from one sample sequenced in a study of cytomegalovirus exposure and HLA in healthy donors (TCRdb year 2017). Library method: the immunoSEQ multiplex PCR assay. The multiplex PCR relied on a mix of 60 forward primers for TCR Vbeta segments and 13 reverse primers for TCR Jbeta segments. This immuneACCESS table, as held by TCRdb, lists in-frame sequences with V and J called but not all clones. Of the missing ones, under half trace to an unresolved V gene in checked studies; the others have no known cause. For this sample there are some 84,000 clones; over 75% appear just once. The ten largest clonotypes hold approximately 2% of the sample. Sequenced input: PBMCs. The receptor set was obtained from a boy aged 5-17 years in good health and CMV-seronegative.

The rearrangement links TRBV30 to TRBJ2-1, with 7 nucleotides matching TRBD2. The CDR3 loop spans 15 amino acids. J was trimmed by 0 bases and V by 8 bases; bases with no gene match: 10. Per germline, CDR1 GTSNPN and CDR2 SVGIG (reference sequence). The CDR3 DNA reads TGTGCCGGGCGGGACTACCAAAGCTCCTACAATGAGCAGTTCTTC. It codes for CAGRDYQSSYNEQFF. The whole variable domain, remainder taken from reference TRBV30 and TRBJ2-1, is SQTIHQWPATLVQPVGSPLSLECTVEGTSNPNLYWYRQAAGRGLQLLFYSVGIGQISSEVPQNLSASRPQDRQFILSSKKLLLSDSGFYLCAGRDYQSSYNEQFFGPGTRLTVL.

This clone was recorded once. This sequence joins TRBV11-3 and TRBJ2-1, with TRBD2 matching over 7 bases. V gave up 5 bases and J gave up 5 bases; unmatched junction bases: 9. The germline CDR1 and CDR2 sequences are SGHNT and YENEEA. CDR3 size: 15 residues. CDR3 sequence (DNA): TGTGCCAGCAGCGTCCGGACTAGTACTGACAATGAGCAGTTCTTC. It specifies CASSVRTSTDNEQFF.

In its sample, this clone was seen a few times. V gene TRBV11-1 combines with J gene TRBJ1-5; 7 bases fit TRBD1. J was trimmed by 7 bases and V by 8 bases; bases with no gene match: 8. Germline V lookup: CDR1 SGHAT, CDR2 FQDESV (reference sequence). This CDR3 has 13 amino acids. This CDR3 reads CASSDRFGQPQHF. Written as DNA, the CDR3 is TGTGCCAGCTCGGACAGGTTCGGCCAGCCCCAGCATTTT. The full variable domain, completed using reference TRBV11-1 and TRBJ1-5, is EAEVAQSPRYKITEKSQAVAFWCDPISGHATLYWYRQILGQGPELLVQFQDESVVDDSQLPKDRFSAERLKGVDSTLKIQPAELGDSAMYLCASSDRFGQPQHFGDGTRLSIL.

CDR3 amino acids: CASRGTGRESPLHF. CDR3 sequence (DNA): TGTGCCAGCAGGGGGACAGGGCGAGAGTCACCCCTCCACTTT. The V and J genes are TRBV2 and TRBJ1-6; 9 positions match TRBD1. The junction had 7 bases not matched to a gene; V was cut back by 6 bases and J by 10 bases. CDR1 and CDR2 (germline): SNHLY, FYNNEI. This CDR3 is 14 amino acids long. Complete variable domain (other parts from reference TRBV2 and TRBJ1-6): EPEVTQTPSHQVTQMGQEVILRCVPISNHLYFYWYRQILGQKVEFLVSFYNNEISEKSEIFDDQFSVERPDGSNFTLKIRSTKLEDSAMYFCASRGTGRESPLHFGNGTRLTVT.

The gene calls are TRBV28 and TRBJ1-2, with a possible D match to TRBD1 (5 bases). V was pared by 5 bases and J by 0 bases, with 10 bases between. This CDR3 spans 14 amino acids. Per the germline V gene, CDR1 is MDHEN and CDR2 is SYDVKM. The CDR3 region is CASSEDRSNYGYTF. CDR3 coding DNA: TGTGCCAGCAGTGAAGACAGATCTAACTATGGCTACACCTTC.

The chain combines TRBV15 with TRBJ2-1; D not certain. This CDR3 region has 15 residues. Germline CDR1 and CDR2: LNHNV and YYDKDF (reference sequence). V was clipped by 0 bases and J by 4 bases, with 10 bases between them. The CDR3 sequence: CATSRDRRGYNEQFF. The CDR3 DNA reads TGTGCCACCAGCAGAGATCGGCGCGGTTACAATGAGCAGTTCTTC.

The chain joins TRBV4-3 to TRBJ2-1; 9 nucleotides agree with TRBD2. Trimming cost V 0 bases and J 4 bases; bases outside gene matches: 1. This CDR3 has 15 amino acids. CDR1 LGHNA and CDR2 YSLEER come from the germline V gene. The CDR3 bases are TGCGCCAGCAGCCAAGAGGCGGGAGGGTACAATGAGCAGTTCTTC. Its protein is CASSQEAGGYNEQFF.

The V gene is TRBV28, the J gene TRBJ2-3, with 7 bases identical to TRBD2. The germline gives CDR1 MDHEN, CDR2 SYDVKM. Germline trimming cut 3 bases from V and 4 bases from J; bases unmatched to any gene: 7. The CDR3 loop spans 15 amino acids. CDR3 protein: CASSLAREGSDTQYF. CDR3 coding DNA: TGTGCCAGCAGTTTGGCCAGGGAGGGCTCAGATACGCAGTATTTT.

This clone was seen more than once but under ten times. The chain recombines TRBV6-5 with TRBJ1-3; D unresolved. The CDR3 extends over 13 amino acids. Germline loops: CDR1 MNHEY, CDR2 SVGAGI. V was shortened by 7 bases and J by 2 bases, with 9 bases between the two germline ends. This CDR3 is CASTYAAGNTIYF. DNA of the CDR3: TGTGCCAGCACCTACGCGGCTGGAAACACCATATATTTT.

In its sample, this clone was seen once. This sequence joins TRBV19 and TRBJ2-2; unclear D gene. Germline V gene sequence: CDR1 LNHDA, CDR2 SQIVND (reference sequence). V lost 1 base, J lost 4 bases, and 10 bases lay in between. The CDR3 loop spans 15 amino acids. As DNA, the CDR3 is TGTGCCAGTAGTATAGGACGCCCGGGCACCGGGGAGCTGTTTTTT. Amino acid sequence: CASSIGRPGTGELFF. Combining the CDR3 with reference TRBV19 and TRBJ2-2 gives the whole variable domain DGGITQSPKYLFRKEGQNVTLSCEQNLNHDAMYWYRQDPGQGLRLIYYSQIVNDFQKGDIAEGYSVSREKKESFPLTVTSAQKNPTAFYLCASSIGRPGTGELFFGEGSRLTVL.

The V call is TRBV27, the J call TRBJ2-1, with 7 bases fitting TRBD2. With V trimmed by 9 bases and J by 10 bases, 6 bases remained unmatched. The CDR3 sequence is 11 residues long. Per germline, CDR1 MNHEY and CDR2 SMNVEV (reference sequence). The CDR3 spells CASTGGREQFF. In DNA form, the CDR3 reads TGTGCCAGTACGGGGGGACGGGAGCAGTTCTTC.

The gene calls are TRBV10-2 and TRBJ2-2; 7 bases fit TRBD2. The germline V gene has CDR1 WSHSY and CDR2 SAAADI. Trimming removed 10 bases from V and 6 bases from J; junction bases left unmatched: 8. The CDR3 sequence is 13 residues long. CDR3: CATAAGLSGELFF. CDR3 DNA: TGCGCCACCGCAGCGGGGTTATCCGGGGAGCTGTTTTTT.

This clone has a single count. The chain has TRBV7-3 and TRBJ2-7; 9 nucleotides line up with TRBD1. V trimming: 5 bases; J trimming: 5 bases; junction bases outside the gene matches: 7. CDR1 and CDR2 from the germline V gene are SGHTA and FQGTGA. The CDR3 has 14 residues. CDR3 protein: CASSPGTGWHEQYF. CDR3 nucleotide sequence: TGTGCCAGCAGCCCCGGGACAGGGTGGCACGAGCAGTACTTC.

CDR3 residues: CASSYTGISEQYF. CDR3 nucleotide sequence: TGTGCCAGCAGTTACACAGGGATCTCCGAGCAGTACTTC. The genes are TRBV6-5 and TRBJ2-7, with a tentative D call TRBD1 (6 bases). CDR3 length: 13 amino acids. Deletions cut 2 bases from V and 6 bases from J, with 11 bases between. Germline CDR1 and CDR2: MNHEY and SVGAGI.

The rearrangement joins TRBV29-1 to TRBJ1-1; D gene ambiguous. V lost 6 bases and J 5 bases, leaving 10 bases between the germline ends. Per the germline V gene, CDR1 is SQVTM and CDR2 is ANQGSEA. The CDR3 length is 11 residues. CDR3 residues: CSVVQRTEAFF. The CDR3 DNA sequence: TGCAGCGTGGTACAGCGGACTGAAGCTTTCTTT.